The clone carrying this T cell receptor (beta chain) occurred a few times. What it binds is not known. CDR1 and CDR2 from the germline V gene are DFQATT and SNEGSKA (reference sequence). The CDR3 is 13 residues long. The V end was cut by 2 bases, the J end by 12 bases, with 17 bases between. This record belongs to a study of T-cell reconstitution after alpha-beta-depleted transplantation in children. Unique molecular identifiers featured in how the TCRbeta library was prepared. MiXCR, applied by TCRdb to the PCR reads, yields one record per CDR3 protein. In the table there are 500,000 to 600,000 distinct CDR3 sequences, about a quarter of which are singletons. Study-level results: A year had passed since transplant, and T-cell counts and diversity by then came mostly from newly produced T cells.

This sequence joins TRBV20-1 and TRBJ2-1; D perhaps matches TRBD2 (6 bases). This receptor was obtained from a boy younger than two with Wiskott-Aldrich syndrome, due to receive a stem cell transplant. The sample consisted of PBMCs, taken before TCRalphabeta/CD19-depleted stem cell transplant. As DNA, the CDR3 is TGCAGTGCTAGACCCCCTGGGGGAGGTGGGCAGTTCTTC. The encoded protein is CSARPPGGGGQFF.